This note documents a single T cell receptor beta chain sequence. The antigen is undetermined. The data are from a study of shared clonotypes between healthy human individuals. Regarding the study as a whole: Relative to clonotypes present in all four donors, those not shared had lower generation probabilities.

Investigators divided CD4+ cells into CD45RA+ naive and CD45RA-negative memory subsets. The J segment lost 6 bases and the V segment lost 0 bases, leaving 7 bases of the junction unmatched. CDR1 and CDR2 from the germline V gene are SGHRS and YFSETQ. CDR3 size: 15 residues. Produced via immunoSEQ multiplex PCR; TCRdb's table is partial and in-frame only. The sample has about 2.4 million clones, 93% seen once. The chain couples TRBV5-1 to TRBJ2-3, with TRBD1 matching 7 bases. This receptor was taken from a man aged 18 to 35 in good health. Some clones in this sample may be carry-over from other donors' samples. Sequences were obtained from naive CD4+ T cells from PBMCs. Specified subset: CD45RA+ positively selected. The chain's CDR3 is CASSLAEPRGDTQYF. CDR3 sequence (DNA): TGCGCCAGCAGCTTGGCAGAACCCAGGGGGGATACGCAGTATTTT.